This entry is about one T cell receptor (beta chain). What it recognizes is unknown. Sequencing targeted expressed TCRB transcripts, as all isolated RNA had been reverse transcribed. Some clones are missing from TCRdb's copy, which holds only in-frame ones; the method was immunoSEQ multiplex PCR. Here the sample spans 500,000 to 650,000 clones, 12% being singletons. This sample was taken from a study of beta chain features in type 1 diabetes. Whole-study context: Analysis included over 100,000,000 sorted cells drawn from all samples.

Findings and caveats of the study: PCR might favor shorter templates, but any such skew would affect patients and controls equally. Whether TCRB rearrangement is influenced by HLA type was left unresolved in this analysis. Among type 1 diabetes patients, VDJ junctions had fewer insertions and more deletions. Type 1 diabetes patients had TCRB CDR3s that were shorter (moderately but significantly so) in all four CD4+ subsets.

This clonotype was obtained from a man aged 25 to 45 with type 1 diabetes. The specimen sequenced was naive CD4+ T cells from blood.

CDR3: CASSQHQGYYGYTF. For the CDR3, the DNA is TGTGCCAGCAGCCAACATCAGGGATACTATGGCTACACCTTC. The chain recombines TRBV14 with TRBJ1-2; TRBD1 is a possible D gene (5 bases). Deletions cut 2 bases from V and 3 bases from J, with 10 bases between. The CDR3 loop spans 14 amino acids. The V gene's germline CDR1 is SGHDN and CDR2 FVKESK.